This T cell receptor beta chain originates from a study of T cells in Graves' hyperthyroidism and ophthalmopathy. CDR3 length equals 14 residues. Per germline, CDR1 KGHDR and CDR2 SFDVKD. V was shortened by 4 bases and J by 5 bases, with 11 bases between the two germline ends. From RNA transcripts, TCR beta CDR3 regions were amplified. A set of HTBI primers served as the primers for a first-round RT-PCR of the TCR CDR3. Each CDR3 protein gets one entry after TCRdb re-called the multiplex PCR reads with MiXCR. The profile covers about 480,000 distinct CDR3 sequences, with approximately 15% appearing a single time and over 15% taken by the ten largest. This clonotype was observed a handful of times.

The chain recombines TRBV24-1 with TRBJ2-1, with TRBD1 as a possible D gene (5 bases). The sequenced sample consisted of blood. This sequence originates from a woman aged 18-29 years with Graves' hyperthyroidism. The CDR3 spells CATSEVDTHNEQFF. The CDR3 bases are TGTGCCACCAGTGAGGTGGACACCCACAATGAGCAGTTCTTC.